This paragraph reports one TCR beta chain. Its target is unknown. These data originate in a study of cytomegalovirus exposure and HLA in healthy donors. Study-wide context: In an earlier analysis, 117 million unique TCR beta sequences were found from about 190 million T cells. Among several hundred genotyped donors, approximately 80% fell in the Caucasian-associated ancestry cluster.

This PCR relied on a set of 60 Vbeta primers and 13 Jbeta primers. Profiling relied on immunoSEQ multiplex PCR, and the TCRdb table lists in-frame clones only, not all of them. This sample has 150,000 to 200,000 clones, with 79% found just once. Study conclusions and caveats: A later analysis showed that HLA-associated TCR beta chains had undergone more clonal expansion than equally common others. In a later analysis, an Asian-associated ancestry cluster reportedly showed fewer N-insertions than the approximately 610-donor mean.

V was pared by 3 bases and J by 1 base, with 12 bases between. This CDR3 is built from 16 residues. The germline V gene has CDR1 MNHEY and CDR2 SMNVEV (reference sequence). The chain couples TRBV27 to TRBJ2-2; D call uncertain. The TCR originated in a woman in her forties or fifties in good health and CMV-seronegative. The source material was PBMCs. The CDR3 loop reads CASSLIHPGNTGELFF. The CDR3 coding sequence is TGTGCCAGCAGTTTGATCCATCCGGGGAACACCGGGGAGCTGTTTTTT.